This entry features one TCR beta chain sequence. This CDR3 region has 14 residues. Germline V gene lookup returns CDR1 ENHRY and CDR2 SYGVKD. The ends lost 4 bases at V and 4 bases at J; junction bases unmatched: 4. The repertoire was sequenced with immunoSEQ multiplex PCR; TCRdb's copy has only in-frame clones and lacks some. The sample has approximately 300,000 clones, more than 90% seen once. This entry is derived from a study of blood T cell repertoires in COVID-19. The study assigned cohorts using participant-reported clinical history. The sample comprised PBMCs or T cells enriched from blood (not recorded which). The rearrangement joins TRBV10-3 to TRBJ1-2; 9 bases are shared with TRBD1. The receptor was isolated from a woman aged 25 to 39 who had been exposed to COVID-19. The CDR3 DNA follows: TGTGCCATCAGTGTGGACAGGGGAATCTATGGCTACACCTTC. Amino acids: CAISVDRGIYGYTF.